This T cell receptor (beta chain) was profiled in a study of T cell responses to AZD1222 COVID-19 vaccine. Germline V gene lookup returns CDR1 MNHEY and CDR2 SVGEGT. The CDR3 contains 17 residues. V was trimmed by 6 bases and J by 1 base, leaving 21 bases between them. The protocol was immunoSEQ multiplex PCR, while the TCRdb copy is restricted to in-frame clones and leaves out a portion. The table has some 150,000 clones, approximately 87% seen once. Overall study results and limits: Spike-specific TCR breadth and depth went up after people got two AZD1222 doses. Seropositivity was recorded at baseline in only 6 or 7 AZD1222 recipients. Females outnumbered males among donors, who were mostly white British; clonal diversity was possibly underestimated.

This clone was picked up a small number of times. Its target is not known. The rearrangement uses TRBV6-2 or TRBV6-3 and TRBJ1-2; tentative D call: TRBD1 (5 bases). The material sequenced was peripheral blood, taken on day 0 of MenACWY control vaccination. The receptor was derived from an adult in good health. CDR3 bases: TGTGCCAGCAGCCACCCAGGGACCCAAACAAATAACTATGGCTACACCTTC. Its translation is CASSHPGTQTNNYGYTF.